A single sample gave rise to the 12 T cell receptor beta chains below, sequenced in a study of glioma-infiltrating T cells after dendritic cell vaccination. The protocol was immunoSEQ multiplex PCR, while the TCRdb copy is restricted to in-frame clones and leaves out a portion. Found here are approximately 100,000 clones, roughly 81% of them singletons; the top ten hold approximately 12%. The sample here was blood, taken before dendritic cell vaccination. These receptors all stem from a human donor with glioblastoma.

The rearrangement uses TRBV7-9 and TRBJ1-6, with 7 bases matching TRBD1. V was pared by 1 base and J by 7 bases, with 4 bases of the junction left unmatched. The germline V gene has CDR1 SEHNR and CDR2 FQNEAQ (reference sequence). The CDR3 runs 15 residues. The CDR3 loop reads CASSLGDSLNSPLHF. The CDR3 DNA follows: TGTGCCAGCAGCTTAGGGGACAGCTTGAATTCACCCCTCCACTTT.

This clone was found once. CDR3 DNA: TGTGCAAGTCGCTCACCCTTCCGGAGCTCTGGGGCCAACGTCCTGACTTTC. Amino acid sequence: CASRSPFRSSGANVLTF. The rearrangement joins TRBV12-2 to TRBJ2-6; the table's D call, TRBD2, has no DNA check behind it. TRBV12-2 is deemed a pseudogene. CDR3 size: 17 residues.

The chain employs TRBV6-6 and TRBJ1-2; D gene unclear. V lost 7 bases to trimming and J lost 4 bases, with 16 bases between them. The CDR3 is 14 residues long. CDR1 MNHNY and CDR2 SVGAGI come from the germline V gene (reference sequence). The CDR3 loop is CASTESLGVYGYTF. In nucleotides, the CDR3 is TGTGCCAGCACCGAGTCTTTGGGAGTCTATGGCTACACCTTC.

This chain connects TRBV27 to TRBJ2-1, with 7 bases aligning to TRBD2. The CDR3 runs 15 residues. The germline V gene has CDR1 MNHEY and CDR2 SMNVEV (reference sequence). The V gene end was trimmed by 7 bases and the J gene end by 4 bases; junction bases not matched to a gene: 10. The CDR3 nucleotides are TGTGCCAGCACCCCTTGGGGGGGTGCGTACAATGAGCAGTTCTTC. Its protein product is CASTPWGGAYNEQFF.

The gene calls are TRBV5-1 and TRBJ2-1; 7 bases map to TRBD1. J gave up 5 bases and V 4 bases, and 3 bases lay outside the gene matches. In germline, CDR1 is SGHRS, CDR2 YFSETQ. This CDR3 has 13 amino acids. The CDR3 region is CASSGGQHNEQFF. CDR3 coding DNA: TGCGCCAGCAGCGGGGGACAGCACAATGAGCAGTTCTTC.

V is TRBV2 and J is TRBJ1-6; 11 nucleotides agree with TRBD1. CDR3 length: 20 residues. Trimming took 4 bases from V and 4 from J; bases not matched to a gene: 15. Germline V gene lookup returns CDR1 SNHLY and CDR2 FYNNEI. The DNA of the CDR3 is TGTGCCAGCAGTGTAATCCGGGGACAGGGGGAAGATAAGTATAATTCACCCCTCCACTTT. Amino acids: CASSVIRGQGEDKYNSPLHF. The whole variable domain, filled in from reference TRBV2 and TRBJ1-6, reads EPEVTQTPSHQVTQMGQEVILRCVPISNHLYFYWYRQILGQKVEFLVSFYNNEISEKSEIFDDQFSVERPDGSNFTLKIRSTKLEDSAMYFCASSVIRGQGEDKYNSPLHFGNGTRLTVT.

This clone was recorded once. The chain carries TRBV27 and TRBJ2-3; 8 bases agree with TRBD1. Germline V gives CDR1 MNHEY, CDR2 SMNVEV (reference sequence). This CDR3 spans 21 amino acids. V lost 5 bases, J lost 2 bases, and 24 bases stayed unmatched. CDR3 residues: CASSPTPRTGLSAGPTDTQYF. The CDR3 DNA sequence: TGTGCCAGCAGTCCAACCCCGAGGACAGGGCTAAGCGCCGGGCCCACAGATACGCAGTATTTT.

The gene calls are TRBV9 and TRBJ2-5, with 10 nucleotides matching TRBD2. The J call may be mistaken, given a closer DNA end match to TRBJ2-7. The CDR3 consists of 14 residues. CDR1 and CDR2 (germline): SGDLS, YYNGEE. The DNA of the CDR3 is TGTGCCAGCAGCGGAGCGGGGGGGTTATACGAGCAGTACTTC. This codes for CASSGAGGLYEQYF.

The chain's CDR3 is CASSIQTGGYNQPQHF. The CDR3 region has the DNA TGTGCCAGTAGTATACAGACAGGGGGCTACAATCAGCCCCAGCATTTT. The chain uses TRBV19 and TRBJ1-5; 10 nucleotides line up with TRBD1. This CDR3 has 16 amino acids. Trimming removed 2 bases from V and 3 bases from J; junction bases left unmatched: 4. The V gene's germline CDR1 is LNHDA and CDR2 SQIVND (reference sequence).

The chain links TRBV19 to TRBJ2-1; D unclear. The V end lost 3 bases, the J end lost 4 bases, and 7 bases lay between the germline ends. The CDR3 is made up of 13 amino acids. Germline V gives CDR1 LNHDA, CDR2 SQIVND (reference sequence). CDR3 sequence reads: CASSMGSYNEQFF. Here the CDR3 DNA reads TGTGCCAGTAGTATGGGCAGTTACAATGAGCAGTTCTTC.

V usage is TRBV7-9 and J usage is TRBJ2-4, with 7 nucleotides matching TRBD1. This CDR3 contains 17 residues. Germline V gives CDR1 SEHNR, CDR2 FQNEAQ (reference sequence). V shed 5 bases, J shed 1 base, and the junction held 11 bases outside the gene matches. CDR3 residues: CASSAYRGSWAKNIQYF. The CDR3 DNA follows: TGTGCCAGCAGCGCCTACAGGGGCTCCTGGGCCAAAAACATTCAGTACTTC.

This clone was seen only once. J is TRBJ2-7 and V is TRBV7-6, with 12 bases fitting TRBD2. The germline V gene encodes CDR1 SGHVS and CDR2 FNYEAQ. The CDR3 spans 15 residues. Trimming took 5 bases from V and 4 from J; bases not matched to a gene: 6. The CDR3 region has the DNA TGTGCCAGCAGCCGCGGACTAGCGGGGCGATACGAGCAGTACTTC. Encoded protein: CASSRGLAGRYEQYF.